Each of the 25 T cell receptor beta chains below was sequenced from the same sample in a study of identical twins. TCRdb called the 5' RACE reads again in MiXCR, with one record for every CDR3 protein. The data contain 350,000 or so distinct CDR3 sequences, 9% to 15% of them seen just once; the ten biggest clones take up 7.2%. This same sample was also part of a study on yellow fever vaccine responses in identical twins.

Sequenced: CD8+ T cells sorted from blood. The source is a woman younger than 30 in good health.

This clonotype was observed a few times. V is TRBV18 and J is TRBJ2-7, with TRBD1 matching 8 bases. The trim removed 2 bases at V and 3 bases at J, leaving 6 bases unmatched. The CDR3 runs 15 residues. CDR1 is KGHSH, CDR2 LQKENI, per germline. In DNA, the CDR3 is TGTGCCAGCTCACCAAGGTCCGACAGGGGCTACGAGCAGTACTTC. Its translation: CASSPRSDRGYEQYF.

There are many counts of this clonotype. The rearrangement links TRBV27 to TRBJ2-1, with D unresolved. The CDR3 runs to 17 residues. V was trimmed by 5 bases and J by 6 bases, leaving 23 bases between them. Germline V gene data show CDR1 as MNHEY and CDR2 as SMNVEV (reference sequence). The CDR3 region is CASSKAQQVGTRNEQFF. CDR3 sequence (DNA): TGTGCCAGCAGTAAGGCCCAGCAGGTGGGAACCCGCAATGAGCAGTTCTTC.

A few counts support this clonotype. The chain has TRBV4-1 and TRBJ2-7; the D is unclear. Germline CDR1 is MGHRA and CDR2 is YSYEKL. This CDR3 is 15 amino acids long. The ends were cut back, 0 bases at V and 2 bases at J, with 11 bases in the middle. The CDR3 DNA follows: TGCGCCAGCAGCCAAGATGTTGGTTCTGCCTACGAGCAGTACGTC. It specifies CASSQDVGSAYEQYV.

This clonotype was detected a few times. V is TRBV7-2 and J is TRBJ2-7; TRBD1 aligns across 11 bases. The V segment lost 1 base and the J segment 0 bases; nucleotides outside the gene matches: 2. CDR3 length: 16 residues. Germline V gene data show CDR1 as SGHTA and CDR2 as FQGNSA. CDR3 in amino acids: CASSLEGTGGSYEQYF. CDR3 coding DNA: TGTGCCAGCAGCTTAGAGGGGACAGGGGGCTCCTACGAGCAGTACTTC.

The chain has TRBV20-1 and TRBJ1-3; TRBD1 might be the D (5 bases). Germline assignment: CDR1 DFQATT and CDR2 SNEGSKA (reference sequence). The CDR3 length is 14 residues. V shed 2 bases and J shed 2 bases, with 10 bases lying between them. CDR3 sequence (DNA): TGCAGTGCTAGATTCAGGGAAGCTGGAAACACCATATATTTT. This sequence encodes CSARFREAGNTIYF.

This clonotype was seen ten or more times. The rearrangement links TRBV12-5 to TRBJ1-1; TRBD1 might be the D (5 bases). Germline values: CDR1 LGHNT, CDR2 FRNRAP. The germline V and J ends were trimmed by 5 bases and 0 bases, with 13 bases remaining between them. The CDR3 is 15 amino acids. CDR3 sequence: CASGRSGRMNTEAFF. As DNA, the CDR3 is TGTGCTAGTGGTAGATCGGGGCGGATGAACACTGAAGCTTTCTTT.

This clonotype was counted only a few times. The chain employs TRBV6-2 or TRBV6-3 and TRBJ2-1; TRBD2 matches at 13 bases. The CDR3 is made up of 17 amino acids. Looked up from germline, CDR1 is MNHEY and CDR2 is SVGEGT. V was clipped by 5 bases and J by 1 base; unmatched bases: 5. CDR3 coding DNA: TGTGCCAGCAGTCACGGGACTAGCGGGATGTCCTACAATGAGCAGTTCTTC. This encodes CASSHGTSGMSYNEQFF.

The rearrangement uses TRBV6-4 and TRBJ2-2, with 9 bases aligning to TRBD2. V was pared by 5 bases and J by 2 bases, with 3 bases of the junction left unmatched. Germline-derived CDR1 and CDR2 are MRHNA and SNTAGT. This CDR3 is built from 15 residues. The CDR3 DNA follows: TGTGCCAGCAGTAGACTAGCGGAAAACACCGGGGAGCTGTTTTTT. This gives the protein CASSRLAENTGELFF.

This clonotype has a count of ten or more. The CDR3 region has the DNA TGCAGCGTTGAGTCCGTTGCGGGAGGGCCGAATGAGCAGTTCTTC. Its translation is CSVESVAGGPNEQFF. This chain links TRBV29-1 with TRBJ2-1, with 9 nucleotides matching TRBD2. The CDR3 consists of 15 residues. Germline V gene data show CDR1 as SQVTM and CDR2 as ANQGSEA. Trimming cost V 3 bases and J 7 bases; bases outside gene matches: 10.

This clonotype was found many times. This chain links TRBV7-6 with TRBJ2-5, with D possibly being TRBD1 (5 bases). This CDR3 contains 13 residues. CDR1 and CDR2 (germline): SGHVS, FNYEAQ. V was shortened by 6 bases and J by 1 base, with 9 bases between the two germline ends. The CDR3 region has the DNA TGTGCCAGCAGTTTTGGGGCCCAAGAGACCCAGTACTTC. This encodes CASSFGAQETQYF.

This clonotype was found a few times. The J gene is TRBJ2-7, the V gene TRBV2, with D uncertain. V was trimmed by 7 bases and J by 5 bases, leaving 12 bases between them. From germline, CDR1 is SNHLY and CDR2 FYNNEI. This CDR3 is built from 12 residues. CDR3 region: CASKGSVHEQYF. CDR3 bases: TGTGCCAGCAAAGGGTCGGTGCACGAGCAGTACTTC.

This clonotype has just a few counts. This chain connects TRBV7-7 to TRBJ2-3; possibly TRBD2 for D (6 bases). Germline V gene data show CDR1 as SSHAT and CDR2 as FNYEAQ (reference sequence). There are 15 residues in the CDR3. Trimming stripped 3 bases from V and 3 bases from J, with 13 bases between. CDR3 amino acids: CASSFAVGGTDTQYF. CDR3 nucleotides: TGTGCCAGCAGCTTCGCTGTGGGGGGAACAGATACGCAGTATTTT.

V usage is TRBV6-5 and J usage is TRBJ2-1; 8 bases align to TRBD2. Germline V gene sequence: CDR1 MNHEY, CDR2 SVGAGI. V was clipped by 0 bases and J by 3 bases; unmatched bases: 1. This CDR3 comprises 15 residues. This CDR3 reads CASSYSLAVYNEQFF. For the CDR3, the DNA is TGTGCCAGCAGTTACTCACTAGCGGTCTACAATGAGCAGTTCTTC.

This chain links TRBV28 with TRBJ2-5; tentatively, D is TRBD1 (6 bases). This CDR3 is 11 amino acids long. The V end lost 6 bases, the J end lost 7 bases, and 9 bases lay between the germline ends. Germline lookup yields CDR1 MDHEN and CDR2 SYDVKM. The CDR3: CASREGGTQYF. CDR3 in DNA: TGTGCCAGCAGGGAAGGGGGGACCCAGTACTTC.

This clonotype was counted at least ten times. The genes are TRBV6-2 or TRBV6-3 and TRBJ1-5; tentatively, D is TRBD1 (6 bases). The V gene's germline CDR1 is MNHEY and CDR2 SVGEGT. The CDR3 runs 15 residues. V lost 6 bases to trimming and J lost 2 bases, with 14 bases between them. The CDR3 spells CASSQNPGGNQPQHF. Here the CDR3 DNA reads TGTGCCAGCAGCCAAAATCCAGGGGGCAATCAGCCCCAGCATTTT.

Many counts were recorded for this clonotype. The chain recombines TRBV12-3 or TRBV12-4 with TRBJ2-7, with D perhaps being TRBD1 or TRBD2 (5 bases each). The CDR3 is 15 amino acids. Trimming left V 6 bases short and J 1 base short, with 16 bases between. CDR3 region: CASSPGAGPSYEQYF. DNA of the CDR3: TGTGCCAGCAGCCCCGGGGCAGGGCCGTCCTACGAGCAGTACTTC.

This clonotype was seen a handful of times. No DNA is shown, since the ends of the CDR3 on it are uncertain; the CDR3 is the one TCRdb lists. The J gene is TRBJ2-2, the V gene TRBV12-2; the table assigns TRBD2, which was not confirmed against the DNA. TRBV12-2 constitutes a pseudogene. The CDR3 numbers 15 amino acids, ends counted. The CDR3 loop is CASRISGRMAGSCFF.

The J gene is TRBJ1-1, the V gene TRBV10-3; D may be TRBD1 (5 bases). This CDR3 spans 11 amino acids. Germline V gene data show CDR1 as ENHRY and CDR2 as SYGVKD. Trimming shortened V by 7 bases and J by 8 bases, and 11 bases separated the two germline ends. CDR3 nucleotide sequence: TGTGCCATCATTCAGGGCTCGGAAGCTTTCTTT. Translation: CAIIQGSEAFF.

This clonotype was observed a few times. This chain uses TRBV6-4 with TRBJ1-1, with 7 bases lining up with TRBD1. Germline V gives CDR1 MRHNA, CDR2 SNTAGT. The CDR3 consists of 13 residues. V trimming: 5 bases; J trimming: 5 bases; junction bases outside the gene matches: 5. The DNA for the CDR3 is TGTGCCAGCAGTCAGGTGACAGGGACTGAAGCTTTCTTT. This codes for CASSQVTGTEAFF.

This clonotype was seen ten or more times. This chain's CDR3 is CASSNAGGPYEQFF. CDR3 coding DNA: TGTGCCAGCAGTAATGCGGGGGGGCCATATGAGCAGTTCTTC. The V call is TRBV12-3 or TRBV12-4, the J call TRBJ2-1, with TRBD2 identical over 9 bases. V shed 5 bases and J 8 bases; nucleotides not matched to a gene: 7. This CDR3 has 14 residues.

In its sample, this clonotype was seen many times. The chain recombines TRBV6-1 with TRBJ1-1; D is uncertain. Trimming stripped 5 bases from V and 5 bases from J, with 12 bases between. The CDR3 has 13 residues. CDR1 is MNHNS and CDR2 is SASEGT in the germline V gene. The CDR3 nucleotides are TGTGCCAGCAGTCTTAAAGGCGGGACTGAAGCTTTCTTT. It yields the protein CASSLKGGTEAFF.

This clonotype was found many times. This chain uses TRBV15 with TRBJ2-1, with D perhaps being TRBD1 or TRBD2 (6 bases each). Germline CDR1 and CDR2: LNHNV and YYDKDF (reference sequence). V dropped 2 bases and J dropped 10 bases, with 18 bases sitting between them. This CDR3 spans 15 amino acids. CDR3 bases: TGTGCCACCAGCAGAAGGGGGTTAGCGGAGGTGGAGCAGTTCTTC. Amino acids: CATSRRGLAEVEQFF.

This clonotype has at least ten counts. This sequence joins TRBV7-8 and TRBJ2-7; tentative D call: TRBD2 (5 bases). V dropped 2 bases and J dropped 3 bases, with 8 bases sitting between them. The CDR3 extends over 13 amino acids. Per germline, CDR1 SGHVS and CDR2 FQNEAQ. CDR3 DNA sequence: TGTGCCAGCAGCTTATACGGGGTCTACGAGCAGTACTTC. Translation: CASSLYGVYEQYF.

This clonotype was seen a few times. This chain connects TRBV19 to TRBJ2-3, with D maybe TRBD1 (5 bases). In germline, CDR1 is LNHDA, CDR2 SQIVND (reference sequence). The CDR3 loop spans 12 amino acids. The ends were cut back, 10 bases at V and 2 bases at J, with 10 bases in the middle. CDR3 residues: CATTGNTDTQYF. CDR3 DNA sequence: TGTGCCACTACAGGAAACACAGATACGCAGTATTTT.

The rearrangement links TRBV28 to TRBJ1-5; 8 positions agree with TRBD1. Trimming at V came to 5 bases and at J to 6 bases, leaving 6 bases not matched to a gene. CDR1 and CDR2 (germline): MDHEN, SYDVKM. This CDR3 has 14 amino acids. The chain's CDR3 is CASSPDRGGQPQHF. For the CDR3, the DNA is TGTGCCAGCAGTCCTGACAGGGGTGGTCAGCCCCAGCATTTT. Full variable domain (rest looked up from reference TRBV28 and TRBJ1-5): DVKVTQSSRYLVKRTGEKVFLECVQDMDHENMFWYRQDPGLGLRLIYFSYDVKMKEKGDIPEGYSVSREKKERFSLILESASTNQTSMYLCASSPDRGGQPQHFGDGTRLSIL.